Below, one T cell receptor (beta chain) is given with its context. Germline trimming cut 6 bases from V and 3 bases from J; bases unmatched to any gene: 4. The CDR3 contains 13 residues. From germline, CDR1 is WSHSY and CDR2 SAAADI. The data stem from a study of control samples from healthy donors and cancer patients. Generated by immunoSEQ multiplex PCR, the TCRdb table keeps only in-frame clones and is missing some. The sample lists about 130,000 clones; more than 75% were seen once. The chain links TRBV10-2 to TRBJ1-2; 7 positions agree with TRBD1. This receptor was taken from a man between 18 and 35 years old in good health. Input material: blood. The CDR3 sequence is CASRDGTDYGYTF. Here the CDR3 DNA reads TGCGCCAGCAGGGACGGGACAGACTATGGCTACACCTTC.